A selection of T cell receptor beta chains follows, all from one sample in a study of blood T cell repertoires in COVID-19. TCRdb's copy holds only in-frame clones and misses some; the assay was immunoSEQ multiplex PCR. This sample has approximately 130,000 clones, with 86% found just once. Source material: peripheral blood. These receptors were collected from a woman aged 50 to 65 who had recovered from COVID-19. Both conserved end residues are part of each CDR3. The D gene is left open where the match is weak.

j_gene | v_gene | d_gene | CDR3aa
TRBJ1-1 | TRBV5-1 | NA | CASSLVGREAFF
TRBJ2-6 | TRBV6-1 | NA | CASSESEGSGANVLTF
TRBJ1-3 | TRBV6-1 | TRBD1 | CASSEGGTAGISGNTIYF
TRBJ2-2 | TRBV11-3 | TRBD2 | CASSPGGWASDTGELFF
TRBJ2-3 | TRBV6-1 | TRBD2 | CASSEATSGLRTDTQYF
TRBJ1-4 | TRBV5-8 | NA | CASSSQNEKLFF
TRBJ2-3 | TRBV7-7 | NA | CASSRLGGPDTQYF
TRBJ2-3 | TRBV29-1 | NA | CSVEGQALMDTQYF
TRBJ2-7 | TRBV6-6 | NA | CASRTTDEQYF
TRBJ1-4 | TRBV28 | NA | CASSFAGMLREKLFF
TRBJ2-7 | TRBV5-4 | TRBD2 | CASSLLAGSSYEQYF
TRBJ2-7 | TRBV5-5 | TRBD2 | CASSPLAGVGEQYF
TRBJ1-2 | TRBV19 | NA | CASSPPDGLYGYTF
TRBJ2-1 | TRBV3-1/TRBV3-2 | TRBD2 | CASSQGGTSHYNEQFF
TRBJ2-3 | TRBV4-1 | NA | CASSRGTESTDTQYF
TRBJ2-7 | TRBV6-6 | NA | CASSPSYEQYF
TRBJ1-5 | TRBV30 | NA | CAWSVGGGYQPQHF
TRBJ2-1 | TRBV7-3 | TRBD2 | CASSPLPSGFSSYNEQFF
TRBJ2-7 | TRBV10-3 | TRBD2 | CAISESGGDEQYF
TRBJ2-1 | TRBV19 | NA | CATHPPTRGNEQFF
TRBJ2-7 | TRBV2 | NA | CASSEGVYYEQYF
TRBJ2-7 | TRBV28 | NA | CASSLGPLQRHF
TRBJ2-5 | TRBV9 | TRBD2 | CASSPHPAGELLETQYF
TRBJ2-7 | TRBV2 | TRBD1 | CASSDRGRGYEQYF
TRBJ2-7 | TRBV2 | TRBD2 | CAGGGVDSYEQYF
TRBJ2-1 | TRBV24-1 | TRBD1 | CATSDPGQGADEQFF
TRBJ2-1 | TRBV10-3 | TRBD1 | CAISTGEPRPIQFF